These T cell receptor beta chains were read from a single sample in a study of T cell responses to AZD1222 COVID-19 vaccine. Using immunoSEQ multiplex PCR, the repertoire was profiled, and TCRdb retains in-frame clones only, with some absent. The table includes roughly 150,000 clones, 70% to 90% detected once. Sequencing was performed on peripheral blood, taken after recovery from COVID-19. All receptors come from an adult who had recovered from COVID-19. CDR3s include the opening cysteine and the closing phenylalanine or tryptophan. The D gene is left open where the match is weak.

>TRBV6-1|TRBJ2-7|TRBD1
TGTGCCAGCAGTGAACCCGGGACAGGCGTCTACGAGCAGTACTTC
CASSEPGTGVYEQYF
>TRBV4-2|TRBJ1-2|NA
TGTGCCAGCAGCCAAGATTGGGCGCGGGCTAACTATGGCTACACCTTC
CASSQDWARANYGYTF
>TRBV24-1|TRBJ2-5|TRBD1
TGTGCCACCAGTGACGGGACAGTGGACCAAGAGACCCAGTACTTC
CATSDGTVDQETQYF
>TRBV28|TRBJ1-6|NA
TGTGCCAGCATTGGGGGCTCGGCGGATTCACCCCTCCACTTT
CASIGGSADSPLHF
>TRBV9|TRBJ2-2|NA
TGTGCCAGCAGCCCCAACCCGAACACCGGGGAGCTGTTTTTT
CASSPNPNTGELFF
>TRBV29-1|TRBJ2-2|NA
TGCAGCGTTGAAAAGGGTTACACCGGGGAGCTGTTTTTT
CSVEKGYTGELFF
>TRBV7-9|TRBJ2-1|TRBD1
TGTGCCAGCAGCTTAGCTTCCGGGACAGGGGTCGCGTTCTTC
CASSLASGTGVAFF
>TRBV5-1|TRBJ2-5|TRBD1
TGCGCCAGCAGCTTGCCGACAGGGGGGCAAGAGACCCAGTACTTC
CASSLPTGGQETQYF
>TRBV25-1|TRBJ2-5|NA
TGTGCCAGCAGTGCCCCTTCCGGGACTGACACAGAGACCCAGTACTTC
CASSAPSGTDTETQYF
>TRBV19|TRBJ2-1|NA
TGTGCCAGTAGTATCGGAAGCAGTGGAAACTCCTACAATGAGCAGTTCTTC
CASSIGSSGNSYNEQFF
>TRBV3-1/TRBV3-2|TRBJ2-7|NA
TGTGCCAGCAGCCAAGTCGCTGGTGCCTCCTACGAGCAGTACTTC
CASSQVAGASYEQYF
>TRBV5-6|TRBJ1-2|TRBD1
TGTGCCAGCAGCTTGAACAGGGGGAACTATGGCTACACCTTC
CASSLNRGNYGYTF
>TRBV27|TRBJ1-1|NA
TGTGCCAGCAGTGGCTTACAGGGACCCGACACTGAAGCTTTCTTT
CASSGLQGPDTEAFF
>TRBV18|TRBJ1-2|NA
TGTGCCAGCTCAATCCAGATGGACTTCGGCTATGGCTACACCTTC
CASSIQMDFGYGYTF
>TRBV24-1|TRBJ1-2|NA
TGTGCCACCAGATCGGACAGCCGCACCGGCTACACCTTC
CATRSDSRTGYTF
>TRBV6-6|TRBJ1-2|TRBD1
TGTGCCAGCAGAATGGGACAGGGCATGGGCTACACCTTC
CASRMGQGMGYTF
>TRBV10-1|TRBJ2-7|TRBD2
TGCGCCAGCAGTGGGGGACGGGGGGTAGTCGGAGAGCAGTACTTC
CASSGGRGVVGEQYF
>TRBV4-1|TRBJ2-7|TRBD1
TGCGCCAGCAGCCAGGCCGGGGACAGGGTTTCCTACGAGCAGTACTTC
CASSQAGDRVSYEQYF
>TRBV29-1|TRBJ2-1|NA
TGCAGCGTCCCTCGAGCGACCTTCTACAATGAGCAGTTCTTC
CSVPRATFYNEQFF
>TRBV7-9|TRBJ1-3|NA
TGTGCCAGCAGCTCCTGGGACGGTACGGGAAACACCATATATTTT
CASSSWDGTGNTIYF
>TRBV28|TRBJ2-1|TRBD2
TGTGCCAGCAGTTTATTGACTAGCGGGAGTTCTGAGCAGTTCTTC
CASSLLTSGSSEQFF
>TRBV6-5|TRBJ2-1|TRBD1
TGTGCCAGCAGTTACGATGGGACAGGGGACTATGAGCAGTTCTTC
CASSYDGTGDYEQFF
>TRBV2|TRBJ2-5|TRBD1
TGTGCCAGAACCGGGACAGCCCAAGAGACCCAGTACTTC
CARTGTAQETQYF
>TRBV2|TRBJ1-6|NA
TGTGCCAGCAGAAGTCGGGGAGACAATTCGTCACCCCTCCACTTT
CASRSRGDNSSPLHF
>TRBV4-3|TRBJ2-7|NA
TGCGCCAGCAGCCAAGATGGGGTCAGCTCCTACGAGCAGTACTTC
CASSQDGVSSYEQYF
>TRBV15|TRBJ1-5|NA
TGTGCCACCAGCGCGCAGGGCCAAGGTCAGCCCCAGCATTTT
CATSAQGQGQPQHF
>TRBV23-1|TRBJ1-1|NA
TGCGCCAGCAGTCAGACGGAGGAGCCGTCTGAAGCTTTCTTT
CASSQTEEPSEAFF
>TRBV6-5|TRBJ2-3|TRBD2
TGTGCCAGCAGTTCGCCCCTAGCGGGAGTCTCGCAGTATTTT
CASSSPLAGVSQYF
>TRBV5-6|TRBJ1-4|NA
TGTGCCAGCAGCAGGGACGGAATAAATGAAAAACTGTTTTTT
CASSRDGINEKLFF
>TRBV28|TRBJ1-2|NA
TGTGCCAGCAGTTTAGGGGTGGGAAAAAACTATGGCTACACCTTC
CASSLGVGKNYGYTF
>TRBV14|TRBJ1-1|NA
TGTGCCAGCAGCCAAGAACTGGTAGTTGGGGCGGCAGCTTTCTTT
CASSQELVVGAAAFF
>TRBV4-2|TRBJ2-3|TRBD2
TGTGCCAGCAGCCAAGGCGGTAGCGGGGCTGGAGATACGCAGTATTTT
CASSQGGSGAGDTQYF
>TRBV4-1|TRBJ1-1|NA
TGCGCCAGCAGCCAAGTTACAGTCAACACTGAAGCTTTCTTT
CASSQVTVNTEAFF
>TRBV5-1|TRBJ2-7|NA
TGCGCCAGCAGCTTGGGGCTTTTCTCCTACGAGCAGTACTTC
CASSLGLFSYEQYF
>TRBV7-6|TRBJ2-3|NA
TGTGCCAGCAGCTTAGATCCGGGGGGCTCGGATACGCAGTATTTT
CASSLDPGGSDTQYF